Shown below are 31 T cell receptor beta chains from a single sample sequenced in a study of blood T cells in healthy people across ages. The use of a sample-barcoded 5' primer and a J-beta primer mix characterized a second PCR of roughly 7 to 11 cycles. TCRdb re-called the 5' RACE reads through MiXCR, storing one row per CDR3 protein. The top ten clones hold approximately 2.1% of a sample with about 2 million distinct CDR3 sequences, 40% to 55% of them seen once. Sequences were obtained from blood. All receptors come from a woman between 40 and 55 years old in good health.

This clonotype was picked up a small number of times. The chain couples TRBV6-2 or TRBV6-3 to TRBJ2-4, with 10 bases identical to TRBD1. The J call may be faulty, since TRBJ2-7 better matches the DNA end. The CDR3 covers 15 residues. The V gene's germline CDR1 is MNHEY and CDR2 SVGEGT. The CDR3 loop reads CASRSGTGASYEQYF. Here the CDR3 DNA reads TGTGCCAGCAGGTCCGGGACAGGGGCATCCTACGAGCAGTACTTC.

The sample holds one count of this clonotype. The J gene is TRBJ2-5, the V gene TRBV11-2; D perhaps matches TRBD2 (7 bases). The germline V gene encodes CDR1 SGHAT and CDR2 FQNNGV. V shed 1 base and J shed 11 bases, with 26 bases lying between them. The CDR3 is 17 amino acids. The CDR3 loop reads CASSLATGGIQGGEQYF. CDR3 nucleotide sequence: TGTGCCAGCAGCTTAGCTACGGGGGGAATACAGGGAGGAGAGCAGTACTTC.

The gene calls are TRBV5-1 and TRBJ2-3; tentatively, D is TRBD1 (6 bases). This CDR3 spans 14 amino acids. V lost 0 bases and J lost 6, with 11 bases in between. The germline V gene encodes CDR1 SGHRS and CDR2 YFSETQ. CDR3 residues: CASSLAYQGDTQYF. CDR3 bases: TGCGCCAGCAGCTTGGCCTACCAGGGGGATACGCAGTATTTT. The entire variable domain, with the rest obtained from reference TRBV5-1 and TRBJ2-3, is as follows: KAGVTQTPRYLIKTRGQQVTLSCSPISGHRSVSWYQQTPGQGLQFLFEYFSETQRNKGNFPGRFSGRQFSNSRSEMNVSTLELGDSALYLCASSLAYQGDTQYFGPGTRLTVL.

This clonotype was picked up a small number of times. The rearrangement links TRBV4-3 to TRBJ2-4, with 9 bases matching TRBD2. Trimming cost V 0 bases and J 3 bases; bases outside gene matches: 6. The CDR3 covers 17 residues. CDR1 is LGHNA, CDR2 YSLEER, per germline. The chain's CDR3 is CASSQDPRTSDKNIQYF. CDR3 nucleotides: TGCGCCAGCAGCCAAGATCCTCGGACTAGCGACAAAAACATTCAGTACTTC.

Note on this clonotype: The final CDR3 position lacks the conserved phenylalanine or tryptophan, pointing to a likely read error. The V gene is TRBV7-8, the J gene TRBJ2-5; 8 positions agree with TRBD2. This CDR3 spans 18 amino acids. Trimming took 5 bases from V and 4 from J; bases not matched to a gene: 18. The germline gives CDR1 SGHVS, CDR2 FQNEAQ. The CDR3 here is CASSRRGDGGAISETQYL. CDR3 coding DNA: TGTGCCAGCAGCAGACGGGGTGACGGGGGGGCCATTTCAGAGACCCAGTACTTA.

This clonotype was counted many times. The rearrangement uses TRBV7-2 and TRBJ2-5, with 8 bases identical to TRBD2. The end of the DNA is better explained by TRBJ2-3, so the J call may be wrong. Germline V gene sequence: CDR1 SGHTA, CDR2 FQGNSA. This CDR3 has 13 amino acids. The CDR3 coding sequence is TGTGCCAGCAGCTCCGGGACTAGGGAGACGCAGTATTTT. This sequence encodes CASSSGTRETQYF.

The CDR3 loop is CASTDASGGTDTQYF. The CDR3 DNA follows: TGTGCCAGCACCGACGCTAGCGGGGGGACAGATACGCAGTATTTT. This chain links TRBV6-6 with TRBJ2-3; 11 bases map to TRBD2. This CDR3 is 15 amino acids long. V dropped 7 bases and J dropped 3; count of bases not matched to a gene: 6. In germline, CDR1 is MNHNY, CDR2 SVGAGI (reference sequence).

Worth noting for this clonotype: At one boundary the junction diverges from the germline segment, which might be a read error. The rearrangement uses TRBV5-6 and TRBJ1-2; tentative D call: TRBD1 (6 bases). The CDR3 length is 16 residues. CDR1 is SGHDT, CDR2 YYEEEE, per germline. The CDR3 loop reads CASSQEQGQGLYGYAF. The CDR3 DNA reads as TGCGCCAGCAGCCAAGAACAGGGTCAAGGGTTGTATGGCTACGCCTTC.

The chain is built from TRBV4-2 and TRBJ2-2; no firm D call. This CDR3 is built from 12 residues. Germline V lookup: CDR1 LGHNA, CDR2 YNFKEQ. Trimming took off 4 bases at V and 6 bases at J, with 6 bases between the two ends. CDR3 bases: TGTGCCAGCAGCCCCTGGTCCGGGGAGCTGTTTTTT. Its translation: CASSPWSGELFF.

This chain joins TRBV7-9 and TRBJ2-5; tentatively, D is TRBD1 or TRBD2 (5 bases each). The V and J ends lost 5 bases and 11 bases respectively, with 18 bases between them. Germline loops: CDR1 SEHNR, CDR2 FQNEAQ (reference sequence). This CDR3 is 13 amino acids long. CDR3 nucleotide sequence: TGTGCCAGCAGCCTGGGGGAGATGGGGGAGCAGTACTTC. Its protein product is CASSLGEMGEQYF.

The chain recombines TRBV7-2 with TRBJ1-6; D is uncertain. Germline V gene sequence: CDR1 SGHTA, CDR2 FQGNSA. V lost 3 bases and J 7 bases, leaving 13 bases between the germline ends. This CDR3 has 15 amino acids. CDR3 in amino acids: CASSLSLAGNSPLHF. For the CDR3, the DNA is TGTGCCAGCAGCTTGTCCCTCGCGGGAAATTCACCCCTCCACTTT.

The chain carries TRBV20-1 and TRBJ2-4; D remains unclear. Germline CDR1 is DFQATT and CDR2 is SNEGSKA (reference sequence). The CDR3 has 14 residues. Deletions cut 0 bases from V and 10 bases from J, with 16 bases between. CDR3: CSAREGTTLGIQYF. In DNA form, the CDR3 reads TGCAGTGCTAGAGAAGGAACTACCCTAGGAATTCAGTACTTC.

The CDR3 region is CASRGQFYNEQYF. The CDR3 DNA sequence: TGTGCCAGCAGGGGACAGTTCTACAATGAGCAGTACTTC. The chain employs TRBV6-2 or TRBV6-3 and TRBJ2-1; 7 positions agree with TRBD1. The DNA end favors TRBJ2-7, so the J call may be wrong. The CDR3 has 13 amino acids. In germline, CDR1 is MNHEY, CDR2 SVGEGT.

J is TRBJ2-3 and V is TRBV20-1, with 11 positions matching TRBD2. The V segment lost 7 bases and the J segment 5 bases; nucleotides outside the gene matches: 11. The CDR3 is made up of 15 amino acids. Germline-derived CDR1 and CDR2 are DFQATT and SNEGSKA (reference sequence). The DNA of the CDR3 is TGCAGTGGTAGTACACTAGCGGGGGCGGGAGATACGCAGTATTTT. This codes for CSGSTLAGAGDTQYF.

CDR3 sequence: CASSWGGEGTEAFF. CDR3 sequence (DNA): TGTGCCAGCAGTTGGGGCGGGGAGGGAACTGAAGCTTTCTTT. The rearrangement uses TRBV6-5 and TRBJ1-1, with D maybe TRBD1 (5 bases). The V and J ends lost 4 bases and 5 bases respectively, with 14 bases between them. The CDR3 has 14 amino acids. Germline-derived CDR1 and CDR2 are MNHEY and SVGAGI.

This rearrangement joins TRBV15 to TRBJ2-3, with a weak D call TRBD1 (5 bases). Trimming took off 1 base at V and 4 bases at J, with 12 bases between the two ends. Germline assignment: CDR1 LNHNV and CDR2 YYDKDF (reference sequence). The CDR3 length is 15 residues. For the CDR3, the DNA is TGTGCCACCAGCAGAGGATCGACAGACGCAGATACGCAGTATTTT. It encodes CATSRGSTDADTQYF.

This clonotype was seen more than once but under ten times. The CDR3 protein is CASSSPGNYGYTF. The DNA of the CDR3 is TGTGCCAGCAGTTCGCCGGGCAACTATGGCTACACCTTC. The chain recombines TRBV6-2 or TRBV6-3 with TRBJ1-2; the D is unclear. Germline V gene sequence: CDR1 MNHEY, CDR2 SVGEGT. CDR3 length: 13 amino acids. Trimming left V 4 bases short and J 2 bases short, with 8 bases between.

The chain has TRBV20-1 and TRBJ2-7; D assignment may be TRBD1 or TRBD2 (5 bases each). Between the trimmed V and J ends, which lost 6 bases and 2 bases, there was a span of 14 bases. Germline assignment: CDR1 DFQATT and CDR2 SNEGSKA (reference sequence). The CDR3 is 13 amino acids. This CDR3 reads CSALGELTYEQYF. CDR3 DNA sequence: TGCAGTGCCCTAGGGGAGCTAACCTACGAGCAGTACTTC.

The chain has TRBV14 and TRBJ2-3; D assignment may be TRBD1 or TRBD2 (5 bases each). This CDR3 contains 15 residues. Germline CDR1 and CDR2: SGHDN and FVKESK. V gave up 2 bases and J gave up 6 bases, with 15 bases separating them. The CDR3 DNA reads as TGTGCCAGCAGCCAACCACGGGGCAGTTTGGATACGCAGTATTTT. This gives the protein CASSQPRGSLDTQYF. Using reference TRBV14 and TRBJ2-3 for the parts outside the CDR3, the full variable domain is EAGVTQFPSHSVIEKGQTVTLRCDPISGHDNLYWYRRVMGKEIKFLLHFVKESKQDESGMPNNRFLAERTGGTYSTLKVQPAELEDSGVYFCASSQPRGSLDTQYFGPGTRLTVL.

J is TRBJ2-1 and V is TRBV5-1, with D perhaps matching TRBD1 (6 bases). Between the trimmed V and J ends, which lost 0 bases and 9 bases, there was a span of 16 bases. Germline V CDR1 and CDR2: SGHRS, YFSETQ. There are 15 residues in the CDR3. The CDR3 sequence: CASSLVQGPSGEQFF. CDR3 nucleotide sequence: TGCGCCAGCAGCTTGGTTCAGGGGCCCTCCGGTGAGCAGTTCTTC.

This clonotype was seen only a few times. With a much larger clone just one base away, this may be a read error. This chain links TRBV7-2 with TRBJ2-5; D gene uncertain. CDR3 length: 11 amino acids. The germline V and J ends were trimmed by 3 bases and 5 bases, with 4 bases remaining between them. CDR1 and CDR2 (germline): SGHTA, FQGNSA. CDR3 in amino acids: CASSFYETQYF. CDR3 in DNA: TGTGCCAGCAGCTTTTATGAGACCCAGTACTTC.

The chain uses TRBV7-9 and TRBJ2-5; D may correspond to TRBD1 or TRBD2 (5 bases each). Trimming removed 5 bases from V and 7 bases from J, with 20 bases in between. The germline V gene has CDR1 SEHNR and CDR2 FQNEAQ (reference sequence). This CDR3 spans 15 amino acids. DNA of the CDR3: TGTGCCAGCAGCCCAATAGGGTCAGGGACCGGGACCCAGTACTTC. Protein sequence: CASSPIGSGTGTQYF.

J is TRBJ2-1 and V is TRBV13; 8 nucleotides match TRBD2. CDR1 and CDR2 (germline): PRHDT, FYEKMQ (reference sequence). The CDR3 consists of 16 residues. The V gene end was trimmed by 6 bases and the J gene end by 5 bases; junction bases not matched to a gene: 12. The CDR3 region has the DNA TGTGCCAGCAGACGAAGCGGGGGAGACGTCAACAATGAGCAGTTCTTC. Protein product: CASRRSGGDVNNEQFF. Filled out from reference TRBV13 and TRBJ2-1, the complete variable domain reads AAGVIQSPRHLIKEKRETATLKCYPIPRHDTVYWYQQGPGQDPQFLISFYEKMQSDKGSIPDRFSAQQFSDYHSELNMSSLELGDSALYFCASRRSGGDVNNEQFFGPGTRLTVL.

This clonotype came up a few times. The J gene is TRBJ1-1, the V gene TRBV29-1; maybe TRBD1 (6 bases). This CDR3 contains 16 residues. V lost 1 base and J 6 bases, leaving 21 bases between the germline ends. Per germline, CDR1 SQVTM and CDR2 ANQGSEA. The CDR3 region has the DNA TGCAGCGTTGAAGGTCCCCTCATTGGGGGCGGTGCTGAAGCTTTCTTT. It codes for CSVEGPLIGGGAEAFF.

This clonotype has more than one count but fewer than ten. The gene calls are TRBV28 and TRBJ2-5; D may be TRBD1 (6 bases). The V end was cut by 3 bases, the J end by 4 bases, with 15 bases between. The CDR3 runs 15 residues. The germline CDR1 and CDR2 sequences are MDHEN and SYDVKM. CDR3 in amino acids: CASSFYVRGRETQYF. CDR3 coding DNA: TGTGCCAGCAGTTTCTATGTCAGGGGACGAGAGACCCAGTACTTC. The variable domain in full, completed from reference TRBV28 and TRBJ2-5, reads DVKVTQSSRYLVKRTGEKVFLECVQDMDHENMFWYRQDPGLGLRLIYFSYDVKMKEKGDIPEGYSVSREKKERFSLILESASTNQTSMYLCASSFYVRGRETQYFGPGTRLLVL.

This clonotype was detected once. The gene calls are TRBV2 and TRBJ2-7; D is unresolved. Germline-derived CDR1 and CDR2 are SNHLY and FYNNEI. This CDR3 is built from 11 residues. V was pared by 8 bases and J by 2 bases, with 7 bases between. The chain's CDR3 is CASYQPYEQYF. CDR3 sequence (DNA): TGTGCCAGCTACCAGCCCTACGAGCAGTACTTC. Drawing the rest from reference TRBV2 and TRBJ2-7, the complete variable domain is EPEVTQTPSHQVTQMGQEVILRCVPISNHLYFYWYRQILGQKVEFLVSFYNNEISEKSEIFDDQFSVERPDGSNFTLKIRSTKLEDSAMYFCASYQPYEQYFGPGTRLTVT.

The chain links TRBV27 to TRBJ2-3; possibly TRBD1 for D (6 bases). V was cut by 10 bases and J by 6 bases, with 29 bases left in between. The CDR3 sequence is 17 residues long. Looked up from germline, CDR1 is MNHEY and CDR2 is SMNVEV (reference sequence). DNA for the CDR3: TGTGCCATCCGACCCTGGGACAAGCCGCTCGTAATGGATACGCAGTATTTT. This translates into CAIRPWDKPLVMDTQYF.

This chain connects TRBV7-9 to TRBJ2-4; no clear D gene. Germline V lookup: CDR1 SEHNR, CDR2 FQNEAQ (reference sequence). The V end lost 5 bases, the J end lost 0 bases, and 14 bases lay between the germline ends. The CDR3 sequence is 16 residues long. The CDR3 spells CASSPQSTGAKNIQYF. The CDR3 nucleotides read TGTGCCAGCAGCCCGCAATCTACCGGAGCCAAAAACATTCAGTACTTC.

The rearrangement uses TRBV4-2 and TRBJ1-5; 8 nucleotides align to TRBD1. In germline, CDR1 is LGHNA, CDR2 YNFKEQ. V was clipped by 1 base and J by 3 bases; unmatched bases: 5. The CDR3 is 16 amino acids. This CDR3 is CASSQAGQGNNQPQHF. DNA for the CDR3: TGTGCCAGCAGCCAAGCTGGACAGGGCAACAATCAGCCCCAGCATTTT.

The chain recombines TRBV12-3 or TRBV12-4 with TRBJ2-4, with 7 bases aligning to TRBD2. The tail of the sequence fits TRBJ2-7 better, so the J call may be wrong. The CDR3 is 14 residues long. Here the CDR3 reads CASSRSGGPYEQYF. Here the CDR3 DNA reads TGTGCCAGCAGTAGGTCGGGGGGACCCTACGAGCAGTACTTC.

This chain's CDR3 is CASGIQGPRNGYTF. The CDR3 DNA is TGTGCTAGTGGAATCCAGGGGCCAAGGAATGGCTACACCTTC. The chain links TRBV12-5 to TRBJ1-2, with a weak D call TRBD1 (6 bases). Trimming removed 6 bases from V and 6 bases from J, with 17 bases in between. Germline CDR1 LGHNT, CDR2 FRNRAP. The CDR3 has 14 amino acids.